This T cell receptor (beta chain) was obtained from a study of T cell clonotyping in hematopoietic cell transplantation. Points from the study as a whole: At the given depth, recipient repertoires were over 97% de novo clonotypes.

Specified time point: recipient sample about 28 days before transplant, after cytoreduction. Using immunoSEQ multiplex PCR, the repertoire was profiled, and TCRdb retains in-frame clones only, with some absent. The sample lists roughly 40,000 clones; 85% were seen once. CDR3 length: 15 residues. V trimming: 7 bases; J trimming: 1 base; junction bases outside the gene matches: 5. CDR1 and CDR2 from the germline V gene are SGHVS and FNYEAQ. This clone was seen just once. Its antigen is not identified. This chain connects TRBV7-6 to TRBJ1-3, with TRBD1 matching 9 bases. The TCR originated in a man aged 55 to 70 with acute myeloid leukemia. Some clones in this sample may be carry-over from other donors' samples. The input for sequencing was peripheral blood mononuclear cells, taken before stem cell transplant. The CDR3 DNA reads TGTGCCAGCACCGCAGGGACAGGGTCTGGAAACACCATATATTTT. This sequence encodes CASTAGTGSGNTIYF.